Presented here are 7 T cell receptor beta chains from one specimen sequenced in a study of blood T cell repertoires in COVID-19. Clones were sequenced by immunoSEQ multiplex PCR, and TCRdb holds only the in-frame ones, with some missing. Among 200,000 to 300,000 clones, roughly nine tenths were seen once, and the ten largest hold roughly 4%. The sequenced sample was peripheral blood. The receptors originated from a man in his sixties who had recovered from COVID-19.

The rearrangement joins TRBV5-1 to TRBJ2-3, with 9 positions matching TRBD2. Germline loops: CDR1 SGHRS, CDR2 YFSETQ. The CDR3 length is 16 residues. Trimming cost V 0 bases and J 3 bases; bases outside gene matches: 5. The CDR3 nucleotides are TGCGCCAGCAGCTTGGACGTAGCGGGGGATACAGATACGCAGTATTTT. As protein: CASSLDVAGDTDTQYF.

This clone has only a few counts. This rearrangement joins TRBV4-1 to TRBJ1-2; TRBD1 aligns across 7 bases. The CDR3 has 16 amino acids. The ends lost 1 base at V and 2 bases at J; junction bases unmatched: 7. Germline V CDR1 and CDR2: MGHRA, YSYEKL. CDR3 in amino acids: CASSQAPDRLNYGYTF. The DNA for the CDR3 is TGCGCCAGCAGCCAAGCCCCGGACAGGTTAAACTATGGCTACACCTTC.

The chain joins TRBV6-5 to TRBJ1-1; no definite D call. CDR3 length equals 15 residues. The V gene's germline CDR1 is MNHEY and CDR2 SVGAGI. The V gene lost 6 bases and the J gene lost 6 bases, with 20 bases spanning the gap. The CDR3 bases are TGTGCCAGCAGCAATTTCCTACGAGGTTCCTCTGAAGCTTTCTTT. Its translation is CASSNFLRGSSEAFF.

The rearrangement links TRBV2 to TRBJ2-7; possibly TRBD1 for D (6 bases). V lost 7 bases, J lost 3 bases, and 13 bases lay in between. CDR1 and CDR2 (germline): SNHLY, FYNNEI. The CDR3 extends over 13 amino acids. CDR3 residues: CASKQGLLYEQYF. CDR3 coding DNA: TGTGCCAGCAAGCAGGGGCTACTCTACGAGCAGTACTTC.

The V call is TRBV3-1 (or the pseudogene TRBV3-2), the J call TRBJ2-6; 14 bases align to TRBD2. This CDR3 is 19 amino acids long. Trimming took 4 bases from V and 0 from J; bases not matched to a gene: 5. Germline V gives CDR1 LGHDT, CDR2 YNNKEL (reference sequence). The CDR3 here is CASSPRLAGGPSGANVLTF. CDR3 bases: TGTGCCAGCAGCCCGCGACTAGCGGGGGGGCCCTCTGGGGCCAACGTCCTGACTTTC.

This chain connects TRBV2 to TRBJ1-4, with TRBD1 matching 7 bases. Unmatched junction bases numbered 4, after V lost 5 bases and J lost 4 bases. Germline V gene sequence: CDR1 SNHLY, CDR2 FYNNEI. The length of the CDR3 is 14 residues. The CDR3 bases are TGTGCCAGCAGTAACAGGGGTGGTAATGAAAAACTGTTTTTT. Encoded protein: CASSNRGGNEKLFF.

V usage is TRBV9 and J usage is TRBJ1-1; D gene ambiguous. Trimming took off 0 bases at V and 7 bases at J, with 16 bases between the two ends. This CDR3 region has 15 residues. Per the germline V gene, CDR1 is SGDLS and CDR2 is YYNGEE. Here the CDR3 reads CASSVDGVVGSEAFF. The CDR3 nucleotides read TGTGCCAGCAGCGTAGATGGGGTTGTTGGGAGTGAAGCTTTCTTT.